The 5 T cell receptor beta chains reported below all come from one sample, sequenced in a study of blood T cells in healthy people across ages. For the second PCR, which ran for about 6 to 12 cycles, a sample-barcoded 5' primer and a J-beta primer mix were used. Via MiXCR, TCRdb re-called the 5' RACE reads, giving one row per CDR3 protein. Found here are around 1,800,000 distinct CDR3 sequences, roughly two fifths of them singletons; the top ten hold under 25%. The sample consisted of blood. All receptors derive from a human donor in good health.

This rearrangement joins TRBV24-1 to TRBJ1-5; 8 bases map to TRBD1. Trimming cost V 4 bases and J 5 bases; bases outside gene matches: 3. Germline V gene lookup returns CDR1 KGHDR and CDR2 SFDVKD. The CDR3 extends over 14 amino acids. The CDR3 DNA reads TGTGCCACCAGTGAAGACAGGGGCGATCAGCCCCAGCATTTT. Amino acids: CATSEDRGDQPQHF.

The chain uses TRBV15 and TRBJ1-2; D unclear. The CDR3 runs 15 residues. Trimming removed 0 bases from V and 7 bases from J, with 15 bases in between. Per the germline V gene, CDR1 is LNHNV and CDR2 is YYDKDF (reference sequence). Here the CDR3 reads CATSRELRPDVGYTF. Written as DNA, the CDR3 is TGTGCCACCAGCAGAGAATTAAGGCCGGACGTTGGCTACACCTTC.

V is TRBV7-2 and J is TRBJ2-1, with 12 positions matching TRBD2. From germline, CDR1 is SGHTA and CDR2 FQGNSA. V lost 1 base to trimming and J lost 13 bases; unmatched junction nucleotides: 14. The CDR3 contains 17 residues. This chain's CDR3 is CASSLGGLAGTKRGQFF. The CDR3 DNA sequence: TGTGCCAGCAGCTTAGGTGGACTAGCGGGGACCAAAAGGGGTCAGTTCTTC.

This clonotype was detected only a few times. The chain couples TRBV30 to TRBJ2-3; D is unresolved. The CDR3 length is 11 residues. V dropped 3 bases and J dropped 11 bases, with 12 bases sitting between them. From germline, CDR1 is GTSNPN and CDR2 SVGIG (reference sequence). CDR3 DNA: TGTGCCTGGAGCGAAACGAGAGGGCAGTATTTT. This translates into CAWSETRGQYF. Combining the CDR3 with reference TRBV30 and TRBJ2-3 gives the whole variable domain SQTIHQWPATLVQPVGSPLSLECTVEGTSNPNLYWYRQAAGRGLQLLFYSVGIGQISSEVPQNLSASRPQDRQFILSSKKLLLSDSGFYLCAWSETRGQYFGPGTRLTVL.

This clonotype was observed a few times. As DNA, the CDR3 is TGTGCCAGCAGTGCATGGGGCCGTGGCTACACCTTC. Encoded protein: CASSAWGRGYTF. The chain combines TRBV12-3 or TRBV12-4 with TRBJ1-2; TRBD1 is a possible D gene (5 bases). Between the trimmed V and J ends, which lost 5 bases and 7 bases, there was a span of 11 bases. This CDR3 region has 12 residues.